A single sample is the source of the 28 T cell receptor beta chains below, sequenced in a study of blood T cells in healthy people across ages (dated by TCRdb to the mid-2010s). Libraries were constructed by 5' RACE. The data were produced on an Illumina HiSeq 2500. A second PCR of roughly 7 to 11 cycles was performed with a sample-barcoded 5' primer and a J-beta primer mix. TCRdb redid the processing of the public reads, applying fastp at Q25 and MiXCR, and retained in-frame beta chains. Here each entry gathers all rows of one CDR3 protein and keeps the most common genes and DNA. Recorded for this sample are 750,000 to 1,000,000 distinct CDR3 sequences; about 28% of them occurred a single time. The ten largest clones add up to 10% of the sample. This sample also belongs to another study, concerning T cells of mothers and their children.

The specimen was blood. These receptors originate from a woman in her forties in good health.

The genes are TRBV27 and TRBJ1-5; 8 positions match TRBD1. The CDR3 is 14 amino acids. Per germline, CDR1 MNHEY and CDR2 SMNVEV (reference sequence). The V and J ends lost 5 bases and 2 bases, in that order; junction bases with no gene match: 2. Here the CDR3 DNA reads TGTGCCAGCAGTGGGGGACAGGGCAATCAGCCCCAGCATTTT. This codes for CASSGGQGNQPQHF.

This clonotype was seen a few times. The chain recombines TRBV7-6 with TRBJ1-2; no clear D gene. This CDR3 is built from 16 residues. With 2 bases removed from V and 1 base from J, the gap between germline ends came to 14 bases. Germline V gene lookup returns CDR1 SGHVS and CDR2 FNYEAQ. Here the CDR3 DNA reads TGTGCCAGCAGCTTACCCGTCGGGGAGATTAACTATGGCTACACCTTC. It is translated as CASSLPVGEINYGYTF.

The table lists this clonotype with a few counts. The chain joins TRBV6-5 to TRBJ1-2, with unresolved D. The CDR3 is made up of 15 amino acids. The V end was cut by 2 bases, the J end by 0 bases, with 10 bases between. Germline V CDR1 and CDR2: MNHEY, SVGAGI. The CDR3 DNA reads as TGTGCCAGCAGTTACAGCCCGTTGTCTAACTATGGCTACACCTTC. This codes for CASSYSPLSNYGYTF.

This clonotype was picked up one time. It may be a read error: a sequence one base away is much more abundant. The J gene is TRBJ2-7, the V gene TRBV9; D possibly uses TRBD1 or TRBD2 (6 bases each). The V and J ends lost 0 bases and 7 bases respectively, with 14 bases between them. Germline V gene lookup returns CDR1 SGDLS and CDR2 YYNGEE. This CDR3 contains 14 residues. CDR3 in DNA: TGTGCCAGCAGCGTAGAAGCGAGGGGGGATGAGCAGTACTTC. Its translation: CASSVEARGDEQYF.

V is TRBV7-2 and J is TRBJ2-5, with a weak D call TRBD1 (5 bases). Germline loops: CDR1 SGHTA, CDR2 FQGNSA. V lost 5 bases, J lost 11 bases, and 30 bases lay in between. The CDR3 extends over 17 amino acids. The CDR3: CASSPKAPGTGYNEQYF. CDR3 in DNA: TGTGCCAGCAGCCCCAAAGCCCCCGGCACAGGCTACAATGAGCAGTACTTC. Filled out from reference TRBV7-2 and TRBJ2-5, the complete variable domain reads GAGVSQSPSNKVTEKGKDVELRCDPISGHTALYWYRQSLGQGLEFLIYFQGNSAPDKSGLPSDRFSAERTGGSVSTLTIQRTQQEDSAVYLCASSPKAPGTGYNEQYFGPGTRLLVL.

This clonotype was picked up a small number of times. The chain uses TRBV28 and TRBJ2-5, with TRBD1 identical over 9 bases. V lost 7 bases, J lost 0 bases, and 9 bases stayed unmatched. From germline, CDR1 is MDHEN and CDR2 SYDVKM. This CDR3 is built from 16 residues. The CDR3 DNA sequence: TGTGCCAGCACCCACCTGGGACAGGGTAACCAAGAGACCCAGTACTTC. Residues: CASTHLGQGNQETQYF. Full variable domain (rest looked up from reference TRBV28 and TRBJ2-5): DVKVTQSSRYLVKRTGEKVFLECVQDMDHENMFWYRQDPGLGLRLIYFSYDVKMKEKGDIPEGYSVSREKKERFSLILESASTNQTSMYLCASTHLGQGNQETQYFGPGTRLLVL.

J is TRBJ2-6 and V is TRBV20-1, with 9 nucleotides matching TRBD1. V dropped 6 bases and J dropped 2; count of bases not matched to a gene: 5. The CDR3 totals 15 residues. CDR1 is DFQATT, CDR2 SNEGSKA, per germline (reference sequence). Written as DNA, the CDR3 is TGCAGTGCAAACCGGGACAGGGCTGGGGCCAACGTCCTGACTTTC. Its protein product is CSANRDRAGANVLTF.

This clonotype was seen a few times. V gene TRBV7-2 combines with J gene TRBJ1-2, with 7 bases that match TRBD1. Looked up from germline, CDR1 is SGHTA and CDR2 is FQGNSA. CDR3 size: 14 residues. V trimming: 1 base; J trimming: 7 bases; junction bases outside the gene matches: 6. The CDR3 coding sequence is TGTGCCAGCAGCTTAGAGGCCAGGGGGGCTGGCTACACCTTC. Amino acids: CASSLEARGAGYTF.

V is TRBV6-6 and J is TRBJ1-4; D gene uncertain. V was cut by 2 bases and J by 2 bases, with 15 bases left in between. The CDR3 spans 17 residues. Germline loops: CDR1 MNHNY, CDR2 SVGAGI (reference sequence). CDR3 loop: CASSYRPGVGTNEKLFF. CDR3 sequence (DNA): TGTGCCAGCAGTTACCGCCCGGGAGTTGGGACTAATGAAAAACTGTTTTTT.

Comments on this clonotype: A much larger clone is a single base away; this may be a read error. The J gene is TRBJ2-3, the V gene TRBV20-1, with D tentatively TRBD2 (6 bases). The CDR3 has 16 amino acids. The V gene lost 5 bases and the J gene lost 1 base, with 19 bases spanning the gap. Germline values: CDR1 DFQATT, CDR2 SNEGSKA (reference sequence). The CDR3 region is CSAGPFSGGGTDTQYF. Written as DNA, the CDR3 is TGCAGTGCTGGACCATTCTCTGGCGGGGGCACAGATACGCAGTATTTT.

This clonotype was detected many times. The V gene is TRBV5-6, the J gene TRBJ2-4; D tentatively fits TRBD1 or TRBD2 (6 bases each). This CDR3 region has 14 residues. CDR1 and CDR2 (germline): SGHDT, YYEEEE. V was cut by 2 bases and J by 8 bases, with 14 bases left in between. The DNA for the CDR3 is TGTGCCAGCAGCTTTCTACAGGGAGGAGACATTCAGTACTTC. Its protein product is CASSFLQGGDIQYF.

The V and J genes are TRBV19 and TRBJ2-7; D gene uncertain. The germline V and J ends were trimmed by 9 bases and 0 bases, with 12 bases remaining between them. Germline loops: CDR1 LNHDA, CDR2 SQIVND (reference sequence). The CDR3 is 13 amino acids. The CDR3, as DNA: TGTGCCAGCGCGGCGGCCGGCTCCTACGAGCAGTACTTC. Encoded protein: CASAAAGSYEQYF.

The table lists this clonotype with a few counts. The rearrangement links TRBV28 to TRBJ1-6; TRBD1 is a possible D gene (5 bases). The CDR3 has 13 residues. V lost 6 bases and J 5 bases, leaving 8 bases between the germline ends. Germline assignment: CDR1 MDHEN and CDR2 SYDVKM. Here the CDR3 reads CASRGVNNSPLHF. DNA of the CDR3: TGTGCCAGCAGGGGGGTTAATAATTCACCCCTCCACTTT. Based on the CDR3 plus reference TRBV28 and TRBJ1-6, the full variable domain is DVKVTQSSRYLVKRTGEKVFLECVQDMDHENMFWYRQDPGLGLRLIYFSYDVKMKEKGDIPEGYSVSREKKERFSLILESASTNQTSMYLCASRGVNNSPLHFGNGTRLTVT.

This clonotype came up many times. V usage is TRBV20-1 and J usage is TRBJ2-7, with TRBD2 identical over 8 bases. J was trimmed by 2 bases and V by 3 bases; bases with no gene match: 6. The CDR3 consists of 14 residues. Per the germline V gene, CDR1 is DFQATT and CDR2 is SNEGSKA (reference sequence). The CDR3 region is CSASIRRGAYEQYF. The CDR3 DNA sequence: TGCAGTGCTAGTATCCGGCGGGGGGCCTACGAGCAGTACTTC.

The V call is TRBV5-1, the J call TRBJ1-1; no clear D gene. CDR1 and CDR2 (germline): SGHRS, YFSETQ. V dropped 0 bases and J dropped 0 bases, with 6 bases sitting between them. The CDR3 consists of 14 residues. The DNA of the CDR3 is TGCGCCAGCAGCTTGGACAATATGAACACTGAAGCTTTCTTT. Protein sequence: CASSLDNMNTEAFF.

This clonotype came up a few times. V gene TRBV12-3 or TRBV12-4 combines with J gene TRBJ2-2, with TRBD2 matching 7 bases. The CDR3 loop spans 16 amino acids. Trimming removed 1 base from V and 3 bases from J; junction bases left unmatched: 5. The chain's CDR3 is CASSLVPGRDTGELFF. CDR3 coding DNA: TGTGCCAGCAGTTTAGTCCCAGGGAGGGACACCGGGGAGCTGTTTTTT.

CDR3 in DNA: TGCAGCGTACTCTCCGGAGGGGAAGGGGGAGTTAAGGCTTTCTTT. Its translation is CSVLSGGEGGVKAFF. V usage is TRBV29-1 and J usage is TRBJ1-1, with a possible D match to TRBD1 (6 bases). The CDR3 extends over 15 amino acids. Germline lookup yields CDR1 SQVTM and CDR2 ANQGSEA. Trimming left V 6 bases short and J 11 bases short, with 28 bases between.

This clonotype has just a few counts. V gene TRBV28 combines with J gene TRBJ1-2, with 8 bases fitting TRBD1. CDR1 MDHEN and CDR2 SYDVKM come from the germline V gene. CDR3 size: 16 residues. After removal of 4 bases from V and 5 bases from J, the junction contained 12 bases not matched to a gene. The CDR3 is CASSSSRDRILYGYTF. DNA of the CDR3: TGTGCCAGCAGTTCGTCCCGGGACAGGATTTTGTATGGCTACACCTTC.

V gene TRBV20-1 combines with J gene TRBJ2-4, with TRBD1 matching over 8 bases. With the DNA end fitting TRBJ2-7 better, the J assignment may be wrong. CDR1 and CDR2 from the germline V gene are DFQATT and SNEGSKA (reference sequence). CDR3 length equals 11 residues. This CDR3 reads CRATGVNEQYF. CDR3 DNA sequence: TGCAGGGCGACAGGGGTGAACGAGCAGTACTTC.

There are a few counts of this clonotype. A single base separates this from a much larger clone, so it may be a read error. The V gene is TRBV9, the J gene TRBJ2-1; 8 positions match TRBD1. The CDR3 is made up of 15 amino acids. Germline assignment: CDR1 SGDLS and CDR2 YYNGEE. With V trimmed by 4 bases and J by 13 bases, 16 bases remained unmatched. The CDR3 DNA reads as TGTGCCAGCAGCCCACGACAGGGGTGGTCAGAGACCCAGTTCTTC. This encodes CASSPRQGWSETQFF. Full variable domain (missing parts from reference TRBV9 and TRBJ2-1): DSGVTQTPKHLITATGQRVTLRCSPRSGDLSVYWYQQSLDQGLQFLIQYYNGEERAKGNILERFSAQQFPDLHSELNLSSLELGDSALYFCASSPRQGWSETQFFGPGTRLTVL.

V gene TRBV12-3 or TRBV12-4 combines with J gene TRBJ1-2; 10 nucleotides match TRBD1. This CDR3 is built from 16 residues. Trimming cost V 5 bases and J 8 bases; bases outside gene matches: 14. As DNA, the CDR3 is TGTGCCAGCAGTCCACCAGGGACAGGGGTTAGTAAAGGCTACACCTTC. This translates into CASSPPGTGVSKGYTF.

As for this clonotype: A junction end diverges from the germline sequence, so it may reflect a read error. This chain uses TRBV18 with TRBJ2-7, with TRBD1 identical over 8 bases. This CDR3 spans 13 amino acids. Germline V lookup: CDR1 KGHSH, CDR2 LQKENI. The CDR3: CAGSLDRGDEQYF. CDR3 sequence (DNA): TGTGCCGGCTCACTCGACAGGGGCGACGAGCAGTACTTC.

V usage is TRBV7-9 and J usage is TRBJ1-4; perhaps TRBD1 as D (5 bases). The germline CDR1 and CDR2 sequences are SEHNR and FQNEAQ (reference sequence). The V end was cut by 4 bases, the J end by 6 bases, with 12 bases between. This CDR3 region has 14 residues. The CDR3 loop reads CASSWGGEDEKLFF. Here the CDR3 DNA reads TGTGCCAGCAGCTGGGGCGGTGAGGATGAAAAACTGTTTTTT.

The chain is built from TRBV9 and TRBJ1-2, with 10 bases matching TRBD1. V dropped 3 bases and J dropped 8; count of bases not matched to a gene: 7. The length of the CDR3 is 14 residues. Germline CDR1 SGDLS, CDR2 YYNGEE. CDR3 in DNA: TGTGCCAGCAGCGCGGGGACAGGGGTAGAGGGCTACACCTTC. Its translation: CASSAGTGVEGYTF. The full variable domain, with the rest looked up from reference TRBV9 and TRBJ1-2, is DSGVTQTPKHLITATGQRVTLRCSPRSGDLSVYWYQQSLDQGLQFLIQYYNGEERAKGNILERFSAQQFPDLHSELNLSSLELGDSALYFCASSAGTGVEGYTFGSGTRLTVV.

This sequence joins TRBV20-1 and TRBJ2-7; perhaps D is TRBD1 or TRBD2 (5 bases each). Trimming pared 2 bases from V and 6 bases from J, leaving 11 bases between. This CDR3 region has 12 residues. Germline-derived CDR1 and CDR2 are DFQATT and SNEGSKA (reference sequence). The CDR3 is CSARRDPIEQYF. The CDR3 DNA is TGCAGTGCTAGAAGGGACCCTATCGAGCAGTACTTC.

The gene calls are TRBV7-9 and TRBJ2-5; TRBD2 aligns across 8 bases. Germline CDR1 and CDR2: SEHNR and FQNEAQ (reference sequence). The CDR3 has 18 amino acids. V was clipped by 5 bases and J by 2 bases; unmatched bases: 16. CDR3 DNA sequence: TGTGCCAGCAGCGTACCGGGGCTAGCGGGTTCTTCACAAGAGACCCAGTACTTC. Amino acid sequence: CASSVPGLAGSSQETQYF.

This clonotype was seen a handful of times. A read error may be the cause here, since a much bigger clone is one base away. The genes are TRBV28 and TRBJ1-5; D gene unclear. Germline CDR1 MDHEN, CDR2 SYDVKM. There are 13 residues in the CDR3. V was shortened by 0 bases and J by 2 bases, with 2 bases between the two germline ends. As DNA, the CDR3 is TGTGCCAGCAGTTTATGGGGCAATCAGCCCCAGCATTTT. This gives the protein CASSLWGNQPQHF.

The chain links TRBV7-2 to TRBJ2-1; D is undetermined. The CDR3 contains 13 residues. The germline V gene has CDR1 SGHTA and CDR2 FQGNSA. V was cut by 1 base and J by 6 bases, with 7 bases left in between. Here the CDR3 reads CASSLERSNEQFF. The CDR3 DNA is TGTGCCAGCAGCTTAGAGAGGAGCAATGAGCAGTTCTTC.